The T cell receptor (beta chain) described here comes from a study of blood T cell repertoires in COVID-19. On the study more broadly: Sites across the United States, Italy and Spain contributed samples from acute and convalescent COVID-19. Nucleic acid was either cDNA or gDNA, and it came from T cells, B-cell-depleted T cells, or PBMCs.

This CDR3 contains 17 residues. Germline V gene data show CDR1 as MNHNY and CDR2 as SVGAGI (reference sequence). The V and J ends lost 5 bases and 3 bases respectively, with 20 bases between them. Source study methods: Reference gene primers were amplified, and this amplification served to estimate nucleated cell counts. Method: immunoSEQ multiplex PCR; TCRdb's copy keeps in-frame clones and lacks some. From that table come the V and J calls and clone size; the DNA was used to work out D and trimming. Of around 81,000 clones in the sample, 85% were seen once. J is TRBJ1-5 and V is TRBV6-6; D remains ambiguous. The sequence came from a man aged 50-60 years with acute or convalescent COVID-19. Sequencing was done on a sample of peripheral blood. The chain's CDR3 is CASSPGRGESSNQPQHF. In DNA, the CDR3 is TGTGCCAGCAGTCCCGGTCGAGGCGAGTCCTCCAATCAGCCCCAGCATTTT.